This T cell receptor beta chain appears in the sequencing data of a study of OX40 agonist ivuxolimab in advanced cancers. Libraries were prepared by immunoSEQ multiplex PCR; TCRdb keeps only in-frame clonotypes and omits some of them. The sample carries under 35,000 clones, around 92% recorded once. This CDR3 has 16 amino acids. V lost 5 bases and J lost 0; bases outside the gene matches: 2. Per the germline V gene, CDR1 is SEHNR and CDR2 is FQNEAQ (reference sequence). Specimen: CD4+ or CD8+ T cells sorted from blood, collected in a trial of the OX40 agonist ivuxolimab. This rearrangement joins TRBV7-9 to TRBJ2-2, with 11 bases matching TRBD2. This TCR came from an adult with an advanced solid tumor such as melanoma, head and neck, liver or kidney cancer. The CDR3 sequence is CASSPGLAANTGELFF. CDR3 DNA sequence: TGTGCCAGCAGCCCGGGACTAGCGGCGAACACCGGGGAGCTGTTTTTT.